The 29 T cell receptor beta chains presented below share a single source sample, sequenced in a study of blood T cell repertoires in COVID-19. Some clones are missing from TCRdb's copy, which holds only in-frame ones; the method was immunoSEQ multiplex PCR. The repertoire includes some 300,000 clones, around 92% of them detected once, and roughly a tenth sits in the top ten. The sequenced sample was PBMCs or T cells enriched from blood (not recorded which). The source of these receptors is a woman younger than 45 who had recovered from COVID-19.

V usage is TRBV10-3 and J usage is TRBJ2-7, with D perhaps matching TRBD2 (6 bases). Trimming stripped 4 bases from V and 1 base from J, with 14 bases between. Germline assignment: CDR1 ENHRY and CDR2 SYGVKD. The CDR3 extends over 15 amino acids. The CDR3 loop is CAISAEEGGSYEQYF. Written as DNA, the CDR3 is TGTGCCATCAGTGCAGAGGAGGGCGGATCCTACGAGCAGTACTTC.

J is TRBJ1-2 and V is TRBV30; TRBD1 matches at 7 bases. V gave up 4 bases and J gave up 3 bases; unmatched junction bases: 5. This CDR3 is 13 amino acids long. CDR1 and CDR2 (germline): GTSNPN, SVGIG (reference sequence). The CDR3 DNA reads as TGTGCCTGGAATGGACAGGAATACTATGGCTACACCTTC. This codes for CAWNGQEYYGYTF.

The sample holds one count of this clone. V is TRBV5-1 and J is TRBJ2-2; weak D call: TRBD2 (6 bases). This CDR3 has 15 residues. Between the trimmed V and J ends, which lost 5 bases and 8 bases, there was a span of 19 bases. From germline, CDR1 is SGHRS and CDR2 YFSETQ. The CDR3 here is CASRGTPPTAGELFF. The CDR3 DNA reads TGCGCCAGCAGAGGGACTCCCCCCACGGCGGGGGAGCTGTTTTTT.

This chain connects TRBV29-1 to TRBJ1-2, with D maybe TRBD1 (5 bases). This CDR3 region has 11 residues. Trimming took off 6 bases at V and 4 bases at J, with 9 bases between the two ends. CDR1 and CDR2 (germline): SQVTM, ANQGSEA. CDR3 residues: CSVGGGYGYTF. The CDR3 coding sequence is TGCAGCGTCGGGGGGGGCTATGGCTACACCTTC.

The chain uses TRBV5-6 and TRBJ2-5; no clear D. Germline V gene sequence: CDR1 SGHDT, CDR2 YYEEEE. Between the trimmed V and J ends, which lost 5 bases and 5 bases, there was a span of 28 bases. CDR3 length equals 18 residues. CDR3 DNA: TGTGCCAGCAGACAAACCACGGCAGGTGTGCCGCGCGTTGAGACCCAGTACTTC. Its protein is CASRQTTAGVPRVETQYF.

V is TRBV28 and J is TRBJ2-7; the D gene is possibly TRBD2 (6 bases). Trimming took 5 bases from V and 3 from J, leaving 14 bases between them. This CDR3 region has 14 residues. The germline V gene encodes CDR1 MDHEN and CDR2 SYDVKM. The CDR3 nucleotides are TGTGCCAGCAGTGGGCTTCGGAGGGGCTACGAGCAGTACTTC. It is translated as CASSGLRRGYEQYF.

The chain carries TRBV7-8 and TRBJ1-6, with 7 nucleotides matching TRBD1. The V gene end was trimmed by 0 bases and the J gene end by 9 bases; junction bases not matched to a gene: 8. The germline CDR1 and CDR2 sequences are SGHVS and FQNEAQ. The CDR3 is 16 amino acids. For the CDR3, the DNA is TGTGCCAGCAGCTTAGCGCAGGGGGAGCTGGGTTCACCCCTCCACTTT. Its translation is CASSLAQGELGSPLHF.

This chain connects TRBV6-5 to TRBJ2-7, with 9 bases fitting TRBD1. Germline assignment: CDR1 MNHEY and CDR2 SVGAGI. Trimming cost V 0 bases and J 2 bases; bases outside gene matches: 2. The CDR3 consists of 15 residues. DNA of the CDR3: TGTGCCAGCAGTTACTCTTGGACAGGGGCCTACGAGCAGTACTTC. Translating it yields CASSYSWTGAYEQYF.

A few counts support this clone. The J gene is TRBJ1-4, the V gene TRBV9; no clear D. Trimming left V 4 bases short and J 7 bases short, with 20 bases between. This CDR3 has 16 residues. The germline V gene has CDR1 SGDLS and CDR2 YYNGEE. The CDR3 reads CASSPTSHPGGEKLFF. CDR3 nucleotides: TGTGCCAGCAGCCCGACCTCCCACCCCGGAGGTGAAAAACTGTTTTTT.

V and J are TRBV28 and TRBJ1-1; 8 bases are shared with TRBD1. Germline loops: CDR1 MDHEN, CDR2 SYDVKM. This CDR3 region has 20 residues. V lost 3 bases to trimming and J lost 3 bases; unmatched junction nucleotides: 21. CDR3 DNA: TGTGCCAGCAGTTTCGGACTTTTTGAGCCACAGGGGGGGTATGACACTGAAGCTTTCTTT. Protein sequence: CASSFGLFEPQGGYDTEAFF.

In its sample, this clone was seen a few times. The chain carries TRBV5-8 and TRBJ1-2; D gene unclear. The CDR3 runs 12 residues. Germline assignment: CDR1 SGHTS and CDR2 YDEGEE. With 5 bases removed from V and 2 bases from J, the gap between germline ends came to 7 bases. The CDR3 here is CASRRSNYGYTF. CDR3 bases: TGTGCCAGCAGGAGGTCAAACTATGGCTACACCTTC.

The chain links TRBV5-1 to TRBJ2-1, with 9 bases matching TRBD2. V lost 4 bases, J lost 11 bases, and 7 bases stayed unmatched. The CDR3 has 13 amino acids. Germline V gene data show CDR1 as SGHRS and CDR2 as YFSETQ. The CDR3, as DNA: TGCGCCAGCAGCCCTAGCGGGGTAAGCCAGCAGTTCTTC. It is translated as CASSPSGVSQQFF.

V usage is TRBV2 and J usage is TRBJ2-3; D remains unclear. V dropped 8 bases and J dropped 0 bases, with 9 bases sitting between them. The CDR3 sequence is 13 residues long. Germline assignment: CDR1 SNHLY and CDR2 FYNNEI. The CDR3 sequence: CASGFGSTDTQYF. CDR3 bases: TGTGCCAGCGGCTTTGGTAGCACAGATACGCAGTATTTT. The full variable domain, in which reference TRBV2 and TRBJ2-3 provide the parts outside the CDR3, is EPEVTQTPSHQVTQMGQEVILRCVPISNHLYFYWYRQILGQKVEFLVSFYNNEISEKSEIFDDQFSVERPDGSNFTLKIRSTKLEDSAMYFCASGFGSTDTQYFGPGTRLTVL.

The rearrangement joins TRBV28 to TRBJ1-1; no clear D gene. The ends were cut back, 4 bases at V and 1 base at J, with 19 bases in the middle. This CDR3 is 17 amino acids long. Germline V gene lookup returns CDR1 MDHEN and CDR2 SYDVKM. The chain's CDR3 is CASSSDPYSTGNTEAFF. The CDR3 DNA follows: TGTGCCAGCAGTTCAGACCCATACTCGACGGGGAACACTGAAGCTTTCTTT.

V usage is TRBV7-2 and J usage is TRBJ2-1, with D possibly being TRBD1 (5 bases). Trimming removed 2 bases at V and 2 bases at J, with 13 bases between. The CDR3 length is 16 residues. CDR1 SGHTA and CDR2 FQGNSA come from the germline V gene. For the CDR3, the DNA is TGTGCCAGCAGCTTATCCTGGCCAGGGCCCTACAATGAGCAGTTCTTC. Translation gives CASSLSWPGPYNEQFF.

The chain is built from TRBV7-2 and TRBJ2-1; the match to TRBD2 covers 8 bases. V was pared by 2 bases and J by 4 bases, with 4 bases of the junction left unmatched. This CDR3 region has 15 residues. CDR1 is SGHTA and CDR2 is FQGNSA in the germline V gene. CDR3 in DNA: TGTGCCAGCAGCTTATGGGCGGGGGGATACAATGAGCAGTTCTTC. Translating it yields CASSLWAGGYNEQFF.

About this clone itself: Germline is not matched at one junction end, which may reflect a read error. J is TRBJ1-1 and V is TRBV9; D may be TRBD1 (6 bases). Germline CDR1 SGDLS, CDR2 YYNGEE. The CDR3 contains 14 residues. CDR3 nucleotide sequence: TGTGCCAGCAGCGTAGGATGGGGACAAGCCCTTCCCGTCTTT. Amino acid sequence: CASSVGWGQALPVF.

The chain links TRBV18 to TRBJ2-1; TRBD1 matches 7 bases. V trimming: 3 bases; J trimming: 4 bases; junction bases outside the gene matches: 9. The CDR3 consists of 16 residues. The germline V gene has CDR1 KGHSH and CDR2 LQKENI. This CDR3 is CASSPRQGWGYNEQFF. CDR3 coding DNA: TGTGCCAGCTCACCCCGACAGGGTTGGGGATACAATGAGCAGTTCTTC.

V gene TRBV7-3 combines with J gene TRBJ1-1; weak D call: TRBD1 (5 bases). The V gene lost 0 bases and the J gene lost 5 bases, with 10 bases spanning the gap. In germline, CDR1 is SGHTA, CDR2 FQGTGA. CDR3 length: 14 residues. CDR3 protein: CASSLTGGWTEAFF. The CDR3 DNA reads as TGTGCCAGCAGCTTAACGGGGGGTTGGACTGAAGCTTTCTTT.

Regarding this clone: Other DNA variants within this sample encode the same CDR3. The V call is TRBV11-2, the J call TRBJ2-3, with 8 nucleotides matching TRBD2. The CDR3 totals 15 residues. With V trimmed by 1 base and J by 2 bases, 2 bases remained unmatched. CDR1 is SGHAT and CDR2 is FQNNGV in the germline V gene. The CDR3 sequence is CASSLAGGPTDTQYF. The CDR3 nucleotides read TGTGCCAGCAGCTTAGCGGGAGGGCCCACAGATACGCAGTATTTT.

This clone has just one count. V is TRBV10-3 and J is TRBJ2-5; 11 nucleotides align to TRBD2. J lost 5 bases, V lost 10 bases, and 9 bases had no gene match. CDR1 and CDR2 (germline): ENHRY, SYGVKD. CDR3 length: 14 amino acids. CDR3 DNA: TGTGCCACTCAGGCTAGCGGGAGGCTTGAGACCCAGTACTTC. Protein: CATQASGRLETQYF.

CDR3 coding DNA: TGTGCCAGCAGCCCCCGGGACACCCACTACGAGCAGTACTTC. Translated: CASSPRDTHYEQYF. The chain combines TRBV5-5 with TRBJ2-7; the D gene is possibly TRBD1 (6 bases). V shed 4 bases and J shed 3 bases, with 14 bases lying between them. CDR1 is SGHKS and CDR2 is YYEKEE in the germline V gene (reference sequence). The CDR3 is 14 amino acids.

V and J are TRBV6-5 and TRBJ2-3; tentative D call: TRBD2 (5 bases). Germline V gene sequence: CDR1 MNHEY, CDR2 SVGAGI. V gave up 7 bases and J gave up 3 bases, with 8 bases separating them. This CDR3 is built from 12 residues. CDR3: CASKGVTDTQYF. The CDR3 nucleotides read TGTGCCAGCAAGGGAGTAACAGATACGCAGTATTTT.

DNA of the CDR3: TGCGCCAGCAGCCGAGTAACGGGACAAGAAAAACTGTTTTTT. This encodes CASSRVTGQEKLFF. The V and J genes are TRBV4-3 and TRBJ1-4; weak D call: TRBD1 (6 bases). Per the germline V gene, CDR1 is LGHNA and CDR2 is YSLEER. This CDR3 has 14 residues. Trimming pared 4 bases from V and 8 bases from J, leaving 14 bases between.

The chain couples TRBV5-1 to TRBJ2-3, with 8 bases matching TRBD2. V lost 4 bases to trimming and J lost 5 bases; unmatched junction nucleotides: 6. The V gene's germline CDR1 is SGHRS and CDR2 YFSETQ. This CDR3 is built from 14 residues. The CDR3 bases are TGCGCCAGCAGCAGGGGACTAGACGGAGATACGCAGTATTTT. Amino acids: CASSRGLDGDTQYF. The variable domain in full, completed from reference TRBV5-1 and TRBJ2-3, reads KAGVTQTPRYLIKTRGQQVTLSCSPISGHRSVSWYQQTPGQGLQFLFEYFSETQRNKGNFPGRFSGRQFSNSRSEMNVSTLELGDSALYLCASSRGLDGDTQYFGPGTRLTVL.

The chain uses TRBV11-2 and TRBJ1-6; D possibly corresponds to TRBD1 (6 bases). Germline CDR1 SGHAT, CDR2 FQNNGV. The CDR3 consists of 15 residues. V was pared by 1 base and J by 10 bases, with 14 bases between. CDR3 amino acids: CASSLGSQGRSPLHF. The CDR3 nucleotides are TGTGCCAGCAGCTTAGGATCCCAGGGGCGCTCACCCCTCCACTTT.

This rearrangement joins TRBV2 to TRBJ2-5, with 9 bases identical to TRBD1. This CDR3 is 16 amino acids long. The junction had 4 bases not matched to a gene; V was cut back by 2 bases and J by 0 bases. Per germline, CDR1 SNHLY and CDR2 FYNNEI. CDR3 sequence: CASSERDRVYQETQYF. CDR3 in DNA: TGTGCCAGCAGTGAAAGGGACAGGGTGTACCAAGAGACCCAGTACTTC.

The chain has TRBV2 and TRBJ2-2; D is perhaps TRBD1 (6 bases). Germline CDR1 and CDR2: SNHLY and FYNNEI. The CDR3 covers 15 residues. The V end was cut by 7 bases, the J end by 1 base, with 13 bases between. The CDR3 spells CASNQGRGNTGELFF. In DNA, the CDR3 is TGTGCCAGCAACCAGGGCAGGGGGAACACCGGGGAGCTGTTTTTT.

The sample holds a few counts of this clone. The gene calls are TRBV27 and TRBJ2-1, with D possibly being TRBD2 (5 bases). This CDR3 has 14 residues. Per germline, CDR1 MNHEY and CDR2 SMNVEV (reference sequence). V dropped 5 bases and J dropped 4 bases, with 12 bases sitting between them. Here the CDR3 reads CASSQEVSYNEQFF. DNA for the CDR3: TGTGCCAGCAGTCAGGAGGTGTCTTACAATGAGCAGTTCTTC.